This T cell receptor (beta chain) was sequenced during a study of spatial heterogeneity in lung cancer. Study-level background: Detection consistently yielded more beta chains than alpha chains.

There are many counts of this clonotype. Individual TCR cDNA molecules each bore their own unique molecular identifier. TCRdb fed the 5' RACE reads into MiXCR, producing one record per CDR3 protein. The table has tens of thousands of distinct CDR3 sequences, around 7.2% seen once. The trim removed 4 bases at V and 3 bases at J, leaving 7 bases unmatched. Germline V gives CDR1 MNHNS, CDR2 SASEGT. This CDR3 spans 15 amino acids. The time point here: sample taken at primary tumor resection. Donation came from 70 or so patients with untreated early-stage non-small cell lung cancer. The study sequenced unsorted whole RNA from tumor, nontumor lung or frozen PBMC.

The V call is TRBV6-1, the J call TRBJ1-2; TRBD1 matches 8 bases. Sample: PBMCs, taken at surgery. The receptor was isolated from a male donor with early-stage non-small cell lung cancer. CDR3 region: CASSGIPGQDYGYTF. The CDR3, as DNA: TGTGCCAGCAGTGGGATTCCGGGACAGGACTATGGCTACACCTTC.